The 26 T cell receptor beta chains listed next were all sequenced from one sample in a study of shared clonotypes between healthy human individuals. Sequenced by immunoSEQ multiplex PCR; TCRdb stores in-frame clones only, minus some. The sample yields about 820,000 clones, approximately 92% seen once. The naive CD8 population came from CD45RO-negative cells selected for CCR7, without terminally differentiated effector memory CD45RA+ cells. The sequencing input was naive CD8+ T cells sorted from blood. Receptors were obtained from a man younger than 40 in good health.

The chain employs TRBV28 and TRBJ1-5, with D perhaps matching TRBD1 (5 bases). The CDR3 is 16 amino acids. CDR1 MDHEN and CDR2 SYDVKM come from the germline V gene. V was trimmed by 7 bases and J by 0 bases, leaving 16 bases between them. Written as DNA, the CDR3 is TGTGCCAGCAACATTTTGGGAGGGGTTAGCAATCAGCCCCAGCATTTT. It is translated as CASNILGGVSNQPQHF.

V gene TRBV9 combines with J gene TRBJ2-5, with 8 bases aligning to TRBD1. CDR3 size: 14 residues. Losses at the gene ends were 4 bases for V and 5 bases for J; bases not matched to a gene: 7. The germline gives CDR1 SGDLS, CDR2 YYNGEE. The CDR3 DNA is TGTGCCAGCAGCATGACAGGGGAGGAGGAGACCCAGTACTTC. Translated: CASSMTGEEETQYF.

The rearrangement uses TRBV7-9 and TRBJ2-7; D possibly corresponds to TRBD2 (6 bases). V was shortened by 5 bases and J by 6 bases, with 11 bases between the two germline ends. CDR1 and CDR2 (germline): SEHNR, FQNEAQ (reference sequence). The CDR3 contains 12 residues. The CDR3 DNA reads TGTGCCAGCAGCCGACTAGTTCCCGAGCAGTACTTC. Protein product: CASSRLVPEQYF.

This rearrangement joins TRBV14 to TRBJ2-7; tentatively, D is TRBD1 or TRBD2 (5 bases each). CDR3 length equals 17 residues. Germline assignment: CDR1 SGHDN and CDR2 FVKESK. V was trimmed by 1 base and J by 2 bases, leaving 18 bases between them. The CDR3 coding sequence is TGTGCCAGCAGCCAAGGGTCCTGGGGGTCACCAACCTACGAGCAGTACTTC. Translated: CASSQGSWGSPTYEQYF.

CDR3 protein: CASNEGQNYEQYF. As DNA, the CDR3 is TGTGCCAGCAATGAGGGACAGAACTACGAGCAGTACTTC. The gene calls are TRBV6-1 and TRBJ2-7; 7 nucleotides align to TRBD1. The CDR3 is made up of 13 amino acids. The V gene end was trimmed by 7 bases and the J gene end by 3 bases; junction bases not matched to a gene: 6. Germline lookup yields CDR1 MNHNS and CDR2 SASEGT.

This clone occurred a few times. This chain connects TRBV29-1 to TRBJ1-2, with unresolved D. Germline CDR1 reads SQVTM; CDR2 reads ANQGSEA. The V gene lost 5 bases and the J gene lost 6 bases, with 7 bases spanning the gap. The CDR3 has 10 residues. The CDR3 DNA is TGCAGCGTTTCGGGCCATGGCTACACCTTC. Translation: CSVSGHGYTF.

The rearrangement uses TRBV29-1 and TRBJ2-3, with TRBD2 as a possible D gene (6 bases). In germline, CDR1 is SQVTM, CDR2 ANQGSEA. The V end lost 7 bases, the J end lost 1 base, and 15 bases lay between the germline ends. The length of the CDR3 is 14 residues. This CDR3 reads CSASGELRTDTQYF. The DNA of the CDR3 is TGCAGCGCTTCGGGGGAGCTACGCACAGATACGCAGTATTTT.

Of note for this clone: Other DNA sequences in this specimen translate into the identical CDR3. The rearrangement joins TRBV6-6 to TRBJ1-1; a weak D match, TRBD1 (6 bases). Trimming cost V 2 bases and J 1 base, with 8 bases left between them. Germline CDR1 reads MNHNY; CDR2 reads SVGAGI (reference sequence). The CDR3 runs to 14 residues. CDR3 in amino acids: CASSYRGGNTEAFF. The CDR3 DNA sequence: TGTGCCAGCAGTTACCGAGGGGGGAACACTGAAGCTTTCTTT.

The chain has TRBV11-2 and TRBJ2-7, with TRBD2 matching over 11 bases. This CDR3 comprises 13 residues. In germline, CDR1 is SGHAT, CDR2 FQNNGV. With V trimmed by 6 bases and J by 7 bases, 5 bases remained unmatched. The CDR3 DNA follows: TGTGCCAGCAGGGGGGGACTAGCGGCAGAGCAGTACTTC. It is translated as CASRGGLAAEQYF.

The V gene is TRBV27, the J gene TRBJ2-7, with TRBD1 identical over 9 bases. The V segment lost 7 bases and the J segment 4 bases; nucleotides outside the gene matches: 11. Looked up from germline, CDR1 is MNHEY and CDR2 is SMNVEV (reference sequence). The CDR3 extends over 15 amino acids. CDR3 sequence reads: CASTLTGTGSYEQYF. For the CDR3, the DNA is TGTGCCAGCACCCTCACCGGGACAGGGAGTTACGAGCAGTACTTC.

The chain joins TRBV19 to TRBJ2-2; TRBD2 agrees at 8 bases. J lost 6 bases, V lost 2 bases, and 5 bases had no gene match. The CDR3 runs to 15 residues. Germline V gene lookup returns CDR1 LNHDA and CDR2 SQIVND (reference sequence). The CDR3 region has the DNA TGTGCCAGTAGTATATTAGCGGGAAGTTCCGGGGAGCTGTTTTTT. As protein: CASSILAGSSGELFF.

The gene calls are TRBV4-1 and TRBJ1-4, with 7 bases that match TRBD1. The CDR3 has 15 residues. Trimming cost V 3 bases and J 4 bases; bases outside gene matches: 5. Germline loops: CDR1 MGHRA, CDR2 YSYEKL. The CDR3: CASSHAGGDNEKLFF. The CDR3 DNA is TGCGCCAGCAGCCACGCAGGGGGTGATAATGAAAAACTGTTTTTT.

The V and J genes are TRBV5-1 and TRBJ1-2; D possibly corresponds to TRBD1 (5 bases). CDR1 is SGHRS, CDR2 YFSETQ, per germline. V was cut by 0 bases and J by 2 bases, with 11 bases left in between. The CDR3 runs 15 residues. The CDR3 reads CASSLVPGNNYGYTF. CDR3 DNA: TGCGCCAGCAGCTTGGTCCCAGGGAACAACTATGGCTACACCTTC.

The chain has TRBV13 and TRBJ2-7; possible D gene TRBD2, 6 bases. Germline values: CDR1 PRHDT, CDR2 FYEKMQ (reference sequence). The ends were cut back, 5 bases at V and 0 bases at J, with 11 bases in the middle. The CDR3 has 14 amino acids. CDR3 DNA: TGTGCCAGCAGCACCTCTAGCGACTCCTACGAGCAGTACTTC. Protein product: CASSTSSDSYEQYF. The full variable domain, with the rest looked up from reference TRBV13 and TRBJ2-7, is AAGVIQSPRHLIKEKRETATLKCYPIPRHDTVYWYQQGPGQDPQFLISFYEKMQSDKGSIPDRFSAQQFSDYHSELNMSSLELGDSALYFCASSTSSDSYEQYFGPGTRLTVT.

This chain connects TRBV7-6 to TRBJ1-2, with D possibly matching TRBD1 (5 bases). Trimming cost V 6 bases and J 4 bases, with 15 bases left between them. The CDR3 is 14 amino acids. The V gene's germline CDR1 is SGHVS and CDR2 FNYEAQ. In DNA form, the CDR3 reads TGTGCCAGCAGTTCGGGGGGAAGTGGCTATGGCTACACCTTC. This translates into CASSSGGSGYGYTF.

The chain uses TRBV25-1 and TRBJ2-2, with 8 nucleotides matching TRBD2. V shed 4 bases, J shed 3 bases, and the junction held 10 bases outside the gene matches. This CDR3 contains 17 residues. CDR1 and CDR2 (germline): MGHDK, SYGVNS. CDR3 bases: TGTGCCAGCAGTGGCCTCTCAGCGGGAGTTCACACCGGGGAGCTGTTTTTT. Translating it yields CASSGLSAGVHTGELFF. Full variable domain (missing parts from reference TRBV25-1 and TRBJ2-2): EADIYQTPRYLVIGTGKKITLECSQTMGHDKMYWYQQDPGMELHLIHYSYGVNSTEKGDLSSESTVSRIRTEHFPLTLESARPSHTSQYLCASSGLSAGVHTGELFFGEGSRLTVL.

This clone has just a few counts. Other DNA sequences in this specimen translate into the identical CDR3. This chain connects TRBV11-2 to TRBJ2-7; D may be TRBD2 (6 bases). V lost 3 bases to trimming and J lost 7 bases, with 7 bases between them. The CDR3 spans 11 residues. The germline gives CDR1 SGHAT, CDR2 FQNNGV. DNA for the CDR3: TGTGCCAGCAGCTTCGGGGGAGAGCAGTACTTC. The encoded protein is CASSFGGEQYF.

The genes are TRBV10-1 and TRBJ2-7, with D perhaps given as TRBD1 or TRBD2 (5 bases each). Germline CDR1 and CDR2: WNHNN and SYGVQD (reference sequence). The CDR3 is 13 amino acids. Trimming shortened V by 8 bases and J by 2 bases, and 13 bases separated the two germline ends. The CDR3, as DNA: TGCGCCAGCTCCCGGGACGGGACCTACGAGCAGTACTTC. Translated, it gives CASSRDGTYEQYF.

This chain connects TRBV4-3 to TRBJ2-2, with 12 positions matching TRBD2. V shed 1 base, J shed 7 bases, and the junction held 1 base outside the gene matches. CDR1 is LGHNA and CDR2 is YSLEER in the germline V gene. The CDR3 sequence is 15 residues long. The CDR3 DNA sequence: TGCGCCAGCAGCCAAGGGACTAGCGGGATCGGGGAGCTGTTTTTT. This encodes CASSQGTSGIGELFF.

V usage is TRBV2 and J usage is TRBJ1-5; D gene unclear. The CDR3 covers 15 residues. The V end was cut by 2 bases, the J end by 0 bases, with 8 bases between. CDR1 SNHLY and CDR2 FYNNEI come from the germline V gene. The CDR3: CASSESIYSNQPQHF. The CDR3 DNA reads TGTGCCAGCAGTGAAAGCATTTATAGCAATCAGCCCCAGCATTTT.

V is TRBV6-4 and J is TRBJ2-3; possible D gene TRBD1, 6 bases. Germline CDR1 and CDR2: MRHNA and SNTAGT. Trimming removed 3 bases at V and 1 base at J, with 11 bases between. This CDR3 region has 15 residues. CDR3 coding DNA: TGTGCCAGCAGTGAAAGGGGACAAGGCACAGATACGCAGTATTTT. It translates to CASSERGQGTDTQYF.

V gene TRBV27 combines with J gene TRBJ1-2; D gene uncertain. Germline CDR1 MNHEY, CDR2 SMNVEV (reference sequence). V was shortened by 4 bases and J by 8 bases, with 14 bases between the two germline ends. The CDR3 is 13 amino acids. The CDR3 sequence: CASSWAGEGGYTF. The CDR3 bases are TGTGCCAGCAGTTGGGCGGGAGAAGGAGGCTACACCTTC.

V and J are TRBV9 and TRBJ2-5, with 9 bases fitting TRBD1. The CDR3 loop spans 20 amino acids. Germline V gene sequence: CDR1 SGDLS, CDR2 YYNGEE. After removal of 1 base from V and 2 bases from J, the junction contained 18 bases not matched to a gene. The CDR3 nucleotides read TGTGCCAGCAGCGTATCTCCTTCGGGAACAGGGGGCTCGGGTCAAGAGACCCAGTACTTC. Protein: CASSVSPSGTGGSGQETQYF.

The V call is TRBV27, the J call TRBJ2-7; D possibly corresponds to TRBD1 (6 bases). Germline V gene data show CDR1 as MNHEY and CDR2 as SMNVEV (reference sequence). Trimming took off 6 bases at V and 0 bases at J, with 15 bases between the two ends. The CDR3 is 15 amino acids. Written as DNA, the CDR3 is TGTGCCAGCAGAACCGCCGGGACACGCTCCTACGAGCAGTACTTC. Translation: CASRTAGTRSYEQYF.

The chain couples TRBV5-5 to TRBJ2-4, with a weak D call TRBD1 (6 bases). Germline V gene lookup returns CDR1 SGHKS and CDR2 YYEKEE (reference sequence). The CDR3 runs 17 residues. Between the trimmed V and J ends, which lost 2 bases and 1 base, there was a span of 16 bases. The CDR3 DNA sequence: TGTGCCAGCAGCTTCCTACCAGGGGTCCAGGCCAAAAACATTCAGTACTTC. Protein product: CASSFLPGVQAKNIQYF.

The chain has TRBV9 and TRBJ1-4; possibly TRBD1 for D (5 bases). The CDR3 sequence is 14 residues long. The germline V and J ends were trimmed by 3 bases and 13 bases, with 19 bases remaining between them. The V gene's germline CDR1 is SGDLS and CDR2 YYNGEE. CDR3 loop: CASSAQGLWDSLFF. The CDR3 nucleotides read TGTGCCAGCAGCGCACAAGGCCTGTGGGACTCACTGTTTTTT. The whole variable domain, filled in from reference TRBV9 and TRBJ1-4, reads DSGVTQTPKHLITATGQRVTLRCSPRSGDLSVYWYQQSLDQGLQFLIQYYNGEERAKGNILERFSAQQFPDLHSELNLSSLELGDSALYFCASSAQGLWDSLFFGSGTQLSVL.